The following is a T cell receptor beta chain sequence with its context. The record originates from a study of T cells in tuberculosis. Background on the study: This South African cohort compared adolescents with or without latent tuberculosis against adults with active tuberculosis. Blood was taken before or within 7 days of anti-tuberculosis therapy.

The time point here: new active TB diagnosis, blood taken before or within 7 days of starting treatment. Confirmation came from sputum smear and/or culture positivity for M. tuberculosis. Produced via immunoSEQ multiplex PCR; TCRdb's table is partial and in-frame only. The table lists around 33,000 clones, approximately 93% of them singletons. The clonotype was recovered from an adult with tuberculosis. The specimen comprised PBMCs, sampled at tuberculosis diagnosis.

CDR3 bases: TGTGCCAGCAGTCAGGGTAGTATTTCCTACAATGAGCAGTTCTTC. It is translated as CASSQGSISYNEQFF. The rearrangement uses TRBV6-4 and TRBJ2-1; maybe TRBD1 (5 bases). CDR1 is MRHNA and CDR2 is SNTAGT in the germline V gene. This CDR3 region has 15 residues. Trimming pared 5 bases from V and 1 base from J, leaving 12 bases between.